One sample yielded the 22 T cell receptor beta chains listed below, sequenced in a study of patients and donors after allogeneic stem cell transplantation. Each CDR3 protein is one row after TCRdb ran MiXCR on the RT-PCR reads. The sample records 98,000 or so distinct CDR3 sequences, around 35% being singletons. What was sequenced was blood, either unsorted or a sorted T cell fraction (not recorded which). The receptors were sampled from a human donor who was either an allogeneic HSCT recipient or a stem cell or donor lymphocyte infusion donor (not recorded which). It is not recorded whose cells these are; they may come from a transplant donor.

This clonotype has more than one count but fewer than ten. DNA of the CDR3: TGTGCCAGCAGCCCCCACCGCAACGGCGCGAACACTGAAGCTTTCTTT. Translation: CASSPHRNGANTEAFF. V and J are TRBV7-9 and TRBJ1-1, with D hard to call. CDR1 SEHNR and CDR2 FQNEAQ come from the germline V gene (reference sequence). V was clipped by 5 bases and J by 1 base, with 17 bases between them. This CDR3 region has 16 residues.

The chain is built from TRBV7-6 and TRBJ2-7; perhaps TRBD2 as D (6 bases). The CDR3 sequence is 13 residues long. Trimming removed 4 bases at V and 4 bases at J, with 11 bases between. Germline-derived CDR1 and CDR2 are SGHVS and FNYEAQ. CDR3 in amino acids: CASSYGTHYEQYF. The CDR3 DNA reads as TGTGCCAGCAGCTACGGGACTCATTACGAGCAGTACTTC.

The rearrangement links TRBV5-1 to TRBJ2-1; 10 positions agree with TRBD2. V lost 0 bases, J lost 7 bases, and 4 bases stayed unmatched. This CDR3 region has 15 residues. Germline V CDR1 and CDR2: SGHRS, YFSETQ. The CDR3 DNA reads TGCGCCAGCAGCTTGGACCCAGCGGGAGGGAATGAGCAGTTCTTC. This encodes CASSLDPAGGNEQFF.

This clonotype showed up just a few times. The chain uses TRBV29-1 and TRBJ1-1; 7 bases map to TRBD1. Trimming cost V 6 bases and J 0 bases; bases outside gene matches: 7. This CDR3 is built from 14 residues. Germline V CDR1 and CDR2: SQVTM, ANQGSEA. CDR3 DNA: TGCAGCGTCCGAAGAGGGGGCCTGAACACTGAAGCTTTCTTT. This codes for CSVRRGGLNTEAFF.

This clonotype was seen more than once but under ten times. The chain has TRBV29-1 and TRBJ2-3, with D maybe TRBD2 (6 bases). The CDR3 is made up of 14 amino acids. Germline-derived CDR1 and CDR2 are SQVTM and ANQGSEA. V dropped 4 bases and J dropped 0 bases, with 11 bases sitting between them. The CDR3 loop is CSVAAGTSTDTQYF. The CDR3 DNA reads TGCAGCGTTGCGGCCGGGACTAGCACAGATACGCAGTATTTT.

The J gene is TRBJ1-4, the V gene TRBV12-3 or TRBV12-4, with TRBD1 identical over 7 bases. With V trimmed by 6 bases and J by 7 bases, 5 bases remained unmatched. The length of the CDR3 is 13 residues. CDR3 region: CASSRDSGEKLFF. The CDR3 DNA sequence: TGTGCCAGCAGCCGGGACAGCGGTGAAAAACTGTTTTTT.

V and J are TRBV20-1 and TRBJ2-1; D is ambiguous. Trimming shortened V by 3 bases and J by 5 bases, and 20 bases separated the two germline ends. Germline V CDR1 and CDR2: DFQATT, SNEGSKA (reference sequence). This CDR3 comprises 16 residues. Here the CDR3 DNA reads TGCAGTGCTAGTAGGTACTCGGGCAGACCGCACAATGAGCAGTTCTTC. Translated, it gives CSASRYSGRPHNEQFF.

In this sample, this clonotype turned up a few times. This CDR3 reads CSVGRQGNEQFF. In DNA, the CDR3 is TGCAGCGTCGGACGCCAAGGGAATGAGCAGTTCTTC. The chain employs TRBV29-1 and TRBJ2-1; no firm D call. The V and J ends lost 6 bases and 7 bases respectively, with 13 bases between them. In germline, CDR1 is SQVTM, CDR2 ANQGSEA. The CDR3 totals 12 residues.

This clonotype was seen just once. The chain combines TRBV20-1 with TRBJ2-7; the match to TRBD1 covers 8 bases. Germline CDR1 is DFQATT and CDR2 is SNEGSKA (reference sequence). The CDR3 is 13 amino acids. The J segment lost 1 base and the V segment lost 5 bases, leaving 4 bases of the junction unmatched. CDR3 in amino acids: CSAPGQASYEQYF. The CDR3 bases are TGCAGTGCTCCGGGACAGGCATCCTACGAGCAGTACTTC.

There are a few counts of this clonotype. The rearrangement links TRBV20-1 to TRBJ1-4; 11 nucleotides agree with TRBD1. Trimming removed 6 bases from V and 8 bases from J; junction bases left unmatched: 11. The CDR3 totals 15 residues. The germline gives CDR1 DFQATT, CDR2 SNEGSKA (reference sequence). CDR3 protein: CSAMAGQGAGEKLFF. The CDR3, as DNA: TGCAGTGCCATGGCTGGACAGGGGGCGGGGGAAAAACTGTTTTTT.

In its sample, this clonotype was seen once. The J gene is TRBJ2-2, the V gene TRBV24-1, with D maybe TRBD1 (7 bases). With 9 bases removed from V and 0 bases from J, the gap between germline ends came to 10 bases. The CDR3 consists of 14 residues. The germline V gene encodes CDR1 KGHDR and CDR2 SFDVKD. The CDR3 is CATAGQPNTGELFF. CDR3 nucleotides: TGTGCCACCGCGGGACAGCCGAACACCGGGGAGCTGTTTTTT.

The V gene is TRBV5-1, the J gene TRBJ1-5; D ambiguous. This CDR3 has 14 residues. Germline lookup yields CDR1 SGHRS and CDR2 YFSETQ. V shed 1 base and J shed 5 bases, with 10 bases lying between them. In DNA, the CDR3 is TGCGCCAGCAGCTTGCTAGGTTCGGATCAGCCCCAGCATTTT. Its translation is CASSLLGSDQPQHF.

This clonotype showed up just a few times. This sequence joins TRBV7-6 and TRBJ2-1; D may be TRBD1 (5 bases). Germline V CDR1 and CDR2: SGHVS, FNYEAQ. The CDR3 is 13 residues long. Trimming pared 4 bases from V and 13 bases from J, leaving 17 bases between. The CDR3 loop reads CASSSTPNQGQFF. CDR3 coding DNA: TGTGCCAGCAGCTCCACTCCCAATCAGGGACAGTTCTTC.

The V gene is TRBV6-6, the J gene TRBJ2-1; 7 positions match TRBD2. V was clipped by 4 bases and J by 2 bases; unmatched bases: 8. CDR3 length equals 16 residues. Germline CDR1 and CDR2: MNHNY and SVGAGI (reference sequence). The CDR3 sequence: CASSSVAGKAYNEQFF. The CDR3 nucleotides read TGTGCCAGCAGTTCCGTAGCGGGTAAGGCCTACAATGAGCAGTTCTTC.

The J gene is TRBJ2-1, the V gene TRBV25-1, with TRBD2 matching over 8 bases. J was trimmed by 0 bases and V by 1 base; bases with no gene match: 8. The CDR3 has 18 residues. CDR1 and CDR2 (germline): MGHDK, SYGVNS. CDR3 bases: TGTGCCAGCAGTGAATCCCCACGGGAGGGGAGCTCCTACAATGAGCAGTTCTTC. The encoded protein is CASSESPREGSSYNEQFF.

The J gene is TRBJ1-2, the V gene TRBV6-1, with 9 bases aligning to TRBD1. The CDR3 sequence is 17 residues long. The trim removed 6 bases at V and 5 bases at J, leaving 16 bases unmatched. CDR1 MNHNS and CDR2 SASEGT come from the germline V gene. The DNA for the CDR3 is TGTGCCAGCAGCAGTGAGGGGACAGGGATCCGCGGGTATGGCTACACCTTC. Translation gives CASSSEGTGIRGYGYTF.

Only one count was recorded for this clonotype. The chain links TRBV5-1 to TRBJ2-5; the D call may be TRBD1 or TRBD2 (6 bases each). Deletions cut 2 bases from V and 4 bases from J, with 12 bases between. Germline CDR1 SGHRS, CDR2 YFSETQ. This CDR3 comprises 14 residues. CDR3 loop: CASSFRQEGETQYF. DNA for the CDR3: TGCGCCAGCAGCTTCCGACAGGAGGGAGAGACCCAGTACTTC.

V usage is TRBV24-1 and J usage is TRBJ1-3, with unresolved D. The CDR3 is made up of 13 amino acids. Between the trimmed V and J ends, which lost 4 bases and 3 bases, there was a span of 6 bases. Looked up from germline, CDR1 is KGHDR and CDR2 is SFDVKD. The chain's CDR3 is CATSERNGNTIYF. DNA of the CDR3: TGTGCCACCAGTGAACGGAATGGAAACACCATATATTTT.

In this sample, this clonotype turned up once. V usage is TRBV24-1 and J usage is TRBJ2-1; TRBD1 aligns across 8 bases. This CDR3 comprises 17 residues. The V and J ends lost 4 bases and 0 bases, in that order; junction bases with no gene match: 7. The V gene's germline CDR1 is KGHDR and CDR2 SFDVKD. CDR3 sequence: CATSDSGGRFSYNEQFF. CDR3 nucleotide sequence: TGTGCCACCAGTGACTCAGGGGGCAGGTTCTCCTACAATGAGCAGTTCTTC.

This clonotype was detected only a few times. This chain joins TRBV6-5 and TRBJ2-2; D is perhaps TRBD2 (5 bases). Germline V gene data show CDR1 as MNHEY and CDR2 as SVGAGI. The CDR3 is 15 residues long. The V end lost 6 bases, the J end lost 2 bases, and 13 bases lay between the germline ends. The CDR3 DNA sequence: TGTGCCAGCAGACTCGGGATCGCCAACACCGGGGAGCTGTTTTTT. Translating it yields CASRLGIANTGELFF.

The genes are TRBV6-5 and TRBJ2-2, with 10 positions matching TRBD2. With V trimmed by 6 bases and J by 7 bases, 11 bases remained unmatched. This CDR3 has 16 amino acids. From germline, CDR1 is MNHEY and CDR2 SVGAGI. The CDR3, as DNA: TGTGCCAGCAGCTCAGGACTAGCGGCCATGGTCGGGGAGCTGTTTTTT. It codes for CASSSGLAAMVGELFF.

This clonotype has just one count. This chain joins TRBV4-2 and TRBJ2-2; D gene uncertain. Germline V CDR1 and CDR2: LGHNA, YNFKEQ. The CDR3 totals 11 residues. The germline V and J ends were trimmed by 0 bases and 8 bases, with 1 base remaining between them. The CDR3 region has the DNA TGTGCCAGCAGCCAAGAGGGGGAGCTGTTTTTT. Translated, it gives CASSQEGELFF.